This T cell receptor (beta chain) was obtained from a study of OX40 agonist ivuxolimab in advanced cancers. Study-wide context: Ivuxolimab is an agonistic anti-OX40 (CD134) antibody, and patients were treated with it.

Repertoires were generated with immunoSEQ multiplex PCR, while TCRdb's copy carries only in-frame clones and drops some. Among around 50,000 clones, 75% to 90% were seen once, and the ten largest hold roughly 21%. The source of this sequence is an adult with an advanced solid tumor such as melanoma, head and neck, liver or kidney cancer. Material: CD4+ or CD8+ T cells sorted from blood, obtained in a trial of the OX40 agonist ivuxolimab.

This CDR3 reads CASSLLWGDENIQYF. The CDR3 region has the DNA TGTGCCAGCAGCCTACTTTGGGGCGATGAAAACATTCAGTACTTC. V and J are TRBV5-4 and TRBJ2-4; D is possibly TRBD1 (5 bases). The CDR3 loop spans 15 amino acids. Trimming left V 4 bases short and J 5 bases short, with 16 bases between. In germline, CDR1 is SGHNT, CDR2 YYREEE (reference sequence).